A single sample gave rise to the 21 T cell receptor beta chains below, sequenced in a study of OX40 agonist ivuxolimab in advanced cancers. The data were produced by immunoSEQ multiplex PCR, yet TCRdb's version contains in-frame clones alone and is incomplete. Among tens of thousands of clones listed, roughly 85% were seen once. The sequencing used CD4+ or CD8+ T cells sorted from blood, collected in a trial of the OX40 agonist ivuxolimab. These receptors all stem from an adult with an advanced solid tumor such as melanoma, head and neck, liver or kidney cancer.

This clone showed up just once. The chain links TRBV7-3 to TRBJ2-3; a weak D match, TRBD2 (6 bases). This CDR3 has 16 amino acids. Germline V lookup: CDR1 SGHTA, CDR2 FQGTGA. Trimming shortened V by 4 bases and J by 1 base, and 15 bases separated the two germline ends. CDR3 nucleotide sequence: TGTGCCAGCAGCTCCCCTCCCGGGGGACGCACAGATACGCAGTATTTT. Translating gives CASSSPPGGRTDTQYF.

The chain joins TRBV19 to TRBJ1-5; D remains ambiguous. The CDR3 has 15 amino acids. Between the trimmed V and J ends, which lost 1 base and 0 bases, there was a span of 7 bases. The germline CDR1 and CDR2 sequences are LNHDA and SQIVND (reference sequence). CDR3 loop: CASSIGLYSNQPQHF. The DNA for the CDR3 is TGTGCCAGTAGTATAGGCCTCTATAGCAATCAGCCCCAGCATTTT.

This clone showed up just a few times. The gene calls are TRBV4-3 and TRBJ1-2, with 7 bases that match TRBD1. V shed 0 bases and J 4 bases; nucleotides not matched to a gene: 11. This CDR3 spans 17 amino acids. Germline V gene data show CDR1 as LGHNA and CDR2 as YSLEER. The CDR3 loop is CASSQDWGTVLFYGYTF. CDR3 nucleotides: TGCGCCAGCAGCCAAGATTGGGGGACAGTTCTTTTCTATGGCTACACCTTC.

V usage is TRBV4-3 and J usage is TRBJ2-1; 7 positions agree with TRBD1. Germline assignment: CDR1 LGHNA and CDR2 YSLEER. With 2 bases clipped from V and 4 bases from J, the junction kept 8 bases outside the gene matches. This CDR3 has 16 amino acids. The CDR3 loop reads CASSQSPGQRYNEQFF. As DNA, the CDR3 is TGCGCCAGCAGCCAATCGCCGGGACAGCGGTACAATGAGCAGTTCTTC.

The rearrangement uses TRBV5-1 and TRBJ1-1; D possibly corresponds to TRBD1 (6 bases). V lost 0 bases and J lost 3, with 12 bases in between. CDR3 size: 15 residues. Germline values: CDR1 SGHRS, CDR2 YFSETQ. CDR3 sequence reads: CASSLVLGQYTEAFF. Written as DNA, the CDR3 is TGCGCCAGCAGCTTGGTCCTGGGACAATACACTGAAGCTTTCTTT. Supplemented by reference TRBV5-1 and TRBJ1-1, the full variable domain reads KAGVTQTPRYLIKTRGQQVTLSCSPISGHRSVSWYQQTPGQGLQFLFEYFSETQRNKGNFPGRFSGRQFSNSRSEMNVSTLELGDSALYLCASSLVLGQYTEAFFGQGTRLTVV.

This clone was detected once. CDR3 sequence: CASSVGTGGLGYTF. The CDR3 DNA is TGTGCCAGCAGCGTCGGGACAGGGGGCCTTGGCTACACCTTC. The chain recombines TRBV9 with TRBJ1-2; TRBD1 matches at 12 bases. The junction had 3 bases not matched to a gene; V was cut back by 2 bases and J by 7 bases. CDR1 and CDR2 (germline): SGDLS, YYNGEE. CDR3 length: 14 amino acids. The whole variable domain, remainder taken from reference TRBV9 and TRBJ1-2, is DSGVTQTPKHLITATGQRVTLRCSPRSGDLSVYWYQQSLDQGLQFLIQYYNGEERAKGNILERFSAQQFPDLHSELNLSSLELGDSALYFCASSVGTGGLGYTFGSGTRLTVV.

The sample holds one count of this clone. The gene calls are TRBV4-3 and TRBJ2-3, with TRBD1 matching 7 bases. The CDR3 runs to 16 residues. The V segment lost 0 bases and the J segment 2 bases; nucleotides outside the gene matches: 5. Germline V gene sequence: CDR1 LGHNA, CDR2 YSLEER. CDR3 loop: CASSQDPDRATDTQYF. The CDR3 region has the DNA TGCGCCAGCAGCCAAGATCCTGACAGGGCCACAGATACGCAGTATTTT.

The chain joins TRBV18 to TRBJ2-6, with D unclear. This CDR3 has 18 amino acids. The V end lost 3 bases, the J end lost 0 bases, and 15 bases lay between the germline ends. Germline-derived CDR1 and CDR2 are KGHSH and LQKENI. CDR3: CASSPWTVVSSGANVLTF. CDR3 DNA: TGTGCCAGCTCACCCTGGACCGTTGTGAGCTCTGGGGCCAACGTCCTGACTTTC.

The chain joins TRBV7-9 to TRBJ1-5; unclear D gene. Trimming took off 4 bases at V and 1 base at J, with 8 bases between the two ends. Germline V gives CDR1 SEHNR, CDR2 FQNEAQ (reference sequence). The CDR3 has 14 residues. CDR3 in amino acids: CASSSDLSNQPQHF. Written as DNA, the CDR3 is TGTGCCAGCAGCTCCGATTTAAGCAATCAGCCCCAGCATTTT. The full variable domain, rest sourced from reference TRBV7-9 and TRBJ1-5, is DTGVSQNPRHKITKRGQNVTFRCDPISEHNRLYWYRQTLGQGPEFLTYFQNEAQLEKSRLLSDRFSAERPKGSFSTLEIQRTEQGDSAMYLCASSSDLSNQPQHFGDGTRLSIL.

The V gene is TRBV5-8, the J gene TRBJ2-7, with D possibly matching TRBD2 (5 bases). Germline V gene lookup returns CDR1 SGHTS and CDR2 YDEGEE. V lost 0 bases and J lost 5, with 12 bases in between. The CDR3 runs 14 residues. The CDR3 DNA follows: TGTGCCAGCAGCTTGGCCCTAAGAGCGGACGAGCAGTACTTC. Its protein product is CASSLALRADEQYF.

V and J are TRBV19 and TRBJ2-7; D is perhaps TRBD1 or TRBD2 (5 bases each). Germline V gives CDR1 LNHDA, CDR2 SQIVND (reference sequence). V lost 3 bases, J lost 6 bases, and 9 bases lay in between. The CDR3 runs to 12 residues. Here the CDR3 reads CASSISGGEQYF. The CDR3 DNA reads as TGTGCCAGTAGTATCTCTGGGGGCGAGCAGTACTTC.

The chain has TRBV11-3 and TRBJ2-1; D is perhaps TRBD2 (7 bases). The ends were cut back, 5 bases at V and 2 bases at J, with 16 bases in the middle. The germline V gene encodes CDR1 SGHNT and CDR2 YENEEA. The CDR3 consists of 16 residues. The CDR3 bases are TGTGCCAGCAGCGCCCACGGGGGGCACCCCTACAATGAGCAGTTCTTC. It yields the protein CASSAHGGHPYNEQFF. The full variable domain, its missing parts supplied by reference TRBV11-3 and TRBJ2-1, is EAGVVQSPRYKIIEKKQPVAFWCNPISGHNTLYWYLQNLGQGPELLIRYENEEAVDDSQLPKDRFSAERLKGVDSTLKIQPAELGDSAVYLCASSAHGGHPYNEQFFGPGTRLTVL.

Regarding this clone: The junction shows a germline mismatch at one end, possibly a read error. The V gene is TRBV4-1, the J gene TRBJ2-7, with a tentative D call TRBD1 (5 bases). The CDR3 spans 14 residues. Germline CDR1 is MGHRA and CDR2 is YSYEKL. CDR3 in amino acids: CASSLHLGHPGGDF. For the CDR3, the DNA is TGCGCCAGCAGCCTTCATCTTGGACATCCTGGTGGGGACTTC.

The rearrangement links TRBV7-6 to TRBJ2-1; 8 bases fit TRBD1. Germline loops: CDR1 SGHVS, CDR2 FNYEAQ. Trimming removed 5 bases from V and 6 bases from J; junction bases left unmatched: 18. This CDR3 contains 18 residues. In nucleotides, the CDR3 is TGTGCCAGCAGCCCGGGACAGGCCCCAAACATGGTTTCCAATGAGCAGTTCTTC. Amino acid sequence: CASSPGQAPNMVSNEQFF.

The chain is built from TRBV7-2 and TRBJ1-5; D may be TRBD1 (5 bases). Germline V gene data show CDR1 as SGHTA and CDR2 as FQGNSA. The CDR3 consists of 16 residues. Trimming took off 1 base at V and 7 bases at J, with 17 bases between the two ends. CDR3 DNA sequence: TGTGCCAGCAGCTTAGTGGGGGGGGACCCCAACCAGCCCCAGCATTTT. Protein: CASSLVGGDPNQPQHF.

The chain employs TRBV5-5 and TRBJ1-2, with 7 nucleotides matching TRBD1. J was trimmed by 1 base and V by 0 bases; bases with no gene match: 6. In germline, CDR1 is SGHKS, CDR2 YYEKEE (reference sequence). The CDR3 has 16 amino acids. The DNA for the CDR3 is TGTGCCAGCAGCTTGGTCGGGCAGGGGGATAACTATGGCTACACCTTC. This gives the protein CASSLVGQGDNYGYTF.

The V gene is TRBV27, the J gene TRBJ2-1; D is ambiguous. The CDR3 has 13 residues. Germline V gene lookup returns CDR1 MNHEY and CDR2 SMNVEV (reference sequence). The V gene lost 5 bases and the J gene lost 10 bases, with 15 bases spanning the gap. CDR3 DNA sequence: TGTGCCAGCAGTCCCTCCCCCGGGTCGGAGCAGTTCTTC. Residues: CASSPSPGSEQFF.

The V and J genes are TRBV27 and TRBJ2-1, with D possibly TRBD1 on 7 matching bases. The CDR3 loop spans 14 amino acids. The V end was cut by 1 base, the J end by 5 bases, with 9 bases between. Germline CDR1 reads MNHEY; CDR2 reads SMNVEV (reference sequence). As DNA, the CDR3 is TGTGCCAGCAGTTTATTCAGGGGGGACAATGAGCAGTTCTTC. It encodes CASSLFRGDNEQFF.

The chain is built from TRBV27 and TRBJ1-5, with D unclear. This CDR3 spans 16 amino acids. Germline CDR1 reads MNHEY; CDR2 reads SMNVEV (reference sequence). Trimming took off 5 bases at V and 2 bases at J, with 16 bases between the two ends. The CDR3 region has the DNA TGTGCCAGCAGTCCCGGACCCGTCGGAGGCAATCAGCCCCAGCATTTT. Translating it yields CASSPGPVGGNQPQHF.

The V and J genes are TRBV4-3 and TRBJ2-1; TRBD2 aligns across 9 bases. CDR1 and CDR2 (germline): LGHNA, YSLEER. The CDR3 covers 16 residues. V shed 0 bases, J shed 3 bases, and the junction held 3 bases outside the gene matches. The CDR3 loop is CASSQEVAGVYNEQFF. CDR3 coding DNA: TGCGCCAGCAGCCAAGAGGTAGCGGGAGTCTACAATGAGCAGTTCTTC.

This clone was recorded only once. The V and J genes are TRBV9 and TRBJ2-7; D gene ambiguous. CDR3 length: 17 residues. Germline V gene data show CDR1 as SGDLS and CDR2 as YYNGEE. V shed 4 bases and J shed 2 bases, with 22 bases lying between them. The DNA for the CDR3 is TGTGCCAGCAGCTCCACGGACGGAGCGCCAATAGCCTACGAGCAGTACTTC. Translation: CASSSTDGAPIAYEQYF.